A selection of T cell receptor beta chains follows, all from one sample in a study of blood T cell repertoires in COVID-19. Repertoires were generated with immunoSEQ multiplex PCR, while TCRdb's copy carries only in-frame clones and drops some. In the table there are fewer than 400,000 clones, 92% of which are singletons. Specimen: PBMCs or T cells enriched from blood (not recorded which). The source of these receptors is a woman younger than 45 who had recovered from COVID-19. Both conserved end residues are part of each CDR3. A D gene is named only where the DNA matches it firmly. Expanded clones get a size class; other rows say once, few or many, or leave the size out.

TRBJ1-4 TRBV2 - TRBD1 CASILDRGSEKLFF TGTGCCAGCATTCTCGACAGGGGTAGTGAAAAACTGTTTTTT
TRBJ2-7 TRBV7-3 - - CASSSRGASEQYF TGTGCCAGCAGTTCCCGGGGAGCGTCCGAGCAGTACTTC
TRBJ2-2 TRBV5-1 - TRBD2 CASSYGGENTGELFF TGCGCCAGCAGCTACGGGGGGGAGAACACCGGGGAGCTGTTTTTT
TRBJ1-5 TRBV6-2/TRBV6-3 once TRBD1 CASSHTGGGQPQHF TGTGCCAGCAGTCATACAGGGGGCGGACAGCCCCAGCATTTT
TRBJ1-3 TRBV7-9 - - CASEGAGNTIYF TGTGCCAGCGAAGGGGCTGGAAACACCATATATTTT
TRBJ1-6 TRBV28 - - CASYRDRDSPLHF TGTGCCAGCTACAGGGACCGCGATTCACCCCTCCACTTT
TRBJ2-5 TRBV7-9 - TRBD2 CASSTRLAGGLETQYF TGTGCCAGCAGCACGAGACTAGCGGGAGGTTTGGAGACCCAGTACTTC
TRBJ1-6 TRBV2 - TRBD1 CASSPGTGSPLHF TGTGCCAGCAGCCCCGGGACAGGGTCACCCCTCCACTTT
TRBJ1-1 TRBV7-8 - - CASSLEYGAPNTEAFF TGTGCCAGCAGCTTAGAATATGGGGCGCCGAACACTGAAGCTTTCTTT
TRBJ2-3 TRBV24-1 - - CATSEPHRGTDTQYF TGTGCCACCAGTGAGCCCCACAGGGGCACAGATACGCAGTATTTT
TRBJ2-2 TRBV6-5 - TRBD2 CASSFVAGDRELFF TGTGCCAGCAGTTTCGTAGCGGGAGATCGGGAGCTGTTTTTT
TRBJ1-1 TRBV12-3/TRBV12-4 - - CASSASRDEAFF TGTGCCAGCAGCGCAAGTCGGGATGAAGCTTTCTTT
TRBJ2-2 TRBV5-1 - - CASSLERTGELFF TGCGCCAGCAGCTTGGAACGGACCGGGGAGCTGTTTTTT
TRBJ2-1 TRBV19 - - CASSMGRASEQFF TGTGCCAGTAGTATGGGTCGAGCTAGCGAGCAGTTCTTC
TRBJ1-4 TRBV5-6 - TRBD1 CASSRDRYNEKLFF TGTGCCAGCAGCCGGGACAGATATAATGAAAAACTGTTTTTT
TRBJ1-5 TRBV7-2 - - CASSLGENSNQPQHF TGTGCCAGCAGCTTAGGGGAGAATAGCAATCAGCCCCAGCATTTT
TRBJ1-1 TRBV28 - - CASSLAGAVAEAFF TGTGCCAGCAGTTTGGCAGGGGCAGTCGCTGAAGCTTTCTTT
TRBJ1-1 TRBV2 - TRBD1 CASLDRGITEAFF TGTGCCAGCTTGGACAGGGGAATCACTGAAGCTTTCTTT
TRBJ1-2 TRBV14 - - CASSPNNYGYTF TGTGCCAGCAGCCCTAACAACTATGGCTACACCTTC
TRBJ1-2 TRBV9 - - CASSVASNYGYTF TGTGCCAGCAGCGTAGCTTCTAACTATGGCTACACCTTC
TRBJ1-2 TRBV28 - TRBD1 CASSLQGADYGYTF TGTGCCAGCAGTTTGCAGGGGGCCGACTATGGCTACACCTTC
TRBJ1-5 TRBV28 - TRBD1 CASSLGQGRQPQHF TGTGCCAGCAGTCTGGGACAGGGGAGGCAGCCCCAGCATTTT